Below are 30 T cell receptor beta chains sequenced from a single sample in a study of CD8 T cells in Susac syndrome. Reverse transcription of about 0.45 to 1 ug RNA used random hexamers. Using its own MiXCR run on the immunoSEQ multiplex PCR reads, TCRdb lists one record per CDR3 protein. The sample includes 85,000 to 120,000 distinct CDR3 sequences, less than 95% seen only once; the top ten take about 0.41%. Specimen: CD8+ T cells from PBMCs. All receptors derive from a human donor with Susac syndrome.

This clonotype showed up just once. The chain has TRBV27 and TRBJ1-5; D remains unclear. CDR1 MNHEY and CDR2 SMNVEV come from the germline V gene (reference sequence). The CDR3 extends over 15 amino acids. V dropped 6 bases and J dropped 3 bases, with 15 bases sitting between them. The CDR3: CASRDGSSPNQPQHF. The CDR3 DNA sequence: TGTGCCAGCAGGGATGGGAGCAGCCCCAATCAGCCCCAGCATTTT.

CDR3 nucleotide sequence: TGCAGTGCCCGGAGGTTGAACACTGAAGCTTTCTTT. Its translation is CSARRLNTEAFF. The rearrangement uses TRBV20-1 and TRBJ1-1; D call uncertain. The V gene's germline CDR1 is DFQATT and CDR2 SNEGSKA (reference sequence). This CDR3 spans 12 amino acids. The V end was cut by 6 bases, the J end by 0 bases, with 8 bases between.

CDR3 bases: TGCGCCAGCAGCCAGTCATCGACAGCAGCCTACGAGCAGTACTTC. Its protein is CASSQSSTAAYEQYF. This chain connects TRBV4-1 to TRBJ2-7; maybe TRBD1 (5 bases). CDR1 and CDR2 (germline): MGHRA, YSYEKL. Trimming stripped 3 bases from V and 2 bases from J, with 14 bases between. CDR3 length: 15 amino acids.

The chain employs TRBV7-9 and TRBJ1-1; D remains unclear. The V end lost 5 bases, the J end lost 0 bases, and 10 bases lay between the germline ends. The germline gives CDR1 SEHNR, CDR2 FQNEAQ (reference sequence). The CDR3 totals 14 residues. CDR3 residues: CASSLDAVNTEAFF. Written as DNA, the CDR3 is TGTGCCAGCAGCCTGGACGCGGTGAACACTGAAGCTTTCTTT.

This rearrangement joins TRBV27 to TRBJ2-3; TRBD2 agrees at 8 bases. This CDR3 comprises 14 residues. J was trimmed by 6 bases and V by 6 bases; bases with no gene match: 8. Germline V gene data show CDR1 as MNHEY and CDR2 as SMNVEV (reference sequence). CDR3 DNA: TGTGCCAGCAGCACTCCGTCGGGGGGGGATACGCAGTATTTT. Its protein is CASSTPSGGDTQYF.

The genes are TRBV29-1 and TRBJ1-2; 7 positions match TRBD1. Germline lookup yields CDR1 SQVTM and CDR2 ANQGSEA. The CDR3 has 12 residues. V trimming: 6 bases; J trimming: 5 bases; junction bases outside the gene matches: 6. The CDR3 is CSVTGWEYGYTF. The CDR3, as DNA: TGCAGCGTGACAGGGTGGGAATATGGCTACACCTTC.

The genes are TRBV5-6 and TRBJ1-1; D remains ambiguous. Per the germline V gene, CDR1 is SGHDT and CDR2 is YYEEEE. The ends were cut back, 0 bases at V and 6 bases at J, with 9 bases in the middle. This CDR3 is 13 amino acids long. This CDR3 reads CASSLGSGSEAFF. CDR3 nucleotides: TGTGCCAGCAGCTTGGGATCGGGCTCTGAAGCTTTCTTT.

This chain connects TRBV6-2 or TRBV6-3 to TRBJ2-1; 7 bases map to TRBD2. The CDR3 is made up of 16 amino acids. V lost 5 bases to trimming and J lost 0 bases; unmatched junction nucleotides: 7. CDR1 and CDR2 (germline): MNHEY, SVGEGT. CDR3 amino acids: CASSRPGGSSYNEQFF. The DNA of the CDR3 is TGTGCCAGCAGTCGTCCCGGGGGGAGCTCCTACAATGAGCAGTTCTTC.

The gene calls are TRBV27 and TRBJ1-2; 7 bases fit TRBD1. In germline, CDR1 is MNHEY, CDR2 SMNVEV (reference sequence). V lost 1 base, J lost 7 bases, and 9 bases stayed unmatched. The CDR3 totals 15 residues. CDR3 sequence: CASSLLRGPPGGYTF. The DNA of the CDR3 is TGTGCCAGCAGTTTATTGAGGGGGCCCCCGGGTGGCTACACCTTC.

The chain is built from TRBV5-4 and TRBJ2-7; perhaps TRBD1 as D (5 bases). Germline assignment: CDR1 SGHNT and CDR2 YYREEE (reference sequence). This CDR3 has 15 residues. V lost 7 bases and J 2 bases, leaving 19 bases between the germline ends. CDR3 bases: TGTGCCAGCCGTCCGCAGGGAAGTAGTCCCTACGAGCAGTACTTC. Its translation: CASRPQGSSPYEQYF. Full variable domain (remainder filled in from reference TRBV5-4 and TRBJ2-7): ETGVTQSPTHLIKTRGQQVTLRCSSQSGHNTVSWYQQALGQGPQFIFQYYREEENGRGNFPPRFSGLQFPNYSSELNVNALELDDSALYLCASRPQGSSPYEQYFGPGTRLTVT.

Written as DNA, the CDR3 is TGCAGTGCGCCGGCAGGGTATGGCTACACCTTC. Amino acids: CSAPAGYGYTF. The chain couples TRBV20-1 to TRBJ1-2; TRBD1 is a possible D gene (5 bases). From germline, CDR1 is DFQATT and CDR2 SNEGSKA (reference sequence). The CDR3 runs 11 residues. Trimming stripped 6 bases from V and 5 bases from J, with 10 bases between.

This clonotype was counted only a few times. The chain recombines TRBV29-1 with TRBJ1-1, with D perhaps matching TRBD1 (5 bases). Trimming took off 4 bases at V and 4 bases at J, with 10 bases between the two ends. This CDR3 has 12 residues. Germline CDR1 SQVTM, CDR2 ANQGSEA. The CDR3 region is CSVGAGGTEAFF. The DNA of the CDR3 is TGCAGCGTTGGGGCCGGGGGCACTGAAGCTTTCTTT. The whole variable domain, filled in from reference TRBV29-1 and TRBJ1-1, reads SAVISQKPSRDICQRGTSLTIQCQVDSQVTMMFWYRQQPGQSLTLIATANQGSEATYESGFVIDKFPISRPNLTFSTLTVSNMSPEDSSIYLCSVGAGGTEAFFGQGTRLTVV.

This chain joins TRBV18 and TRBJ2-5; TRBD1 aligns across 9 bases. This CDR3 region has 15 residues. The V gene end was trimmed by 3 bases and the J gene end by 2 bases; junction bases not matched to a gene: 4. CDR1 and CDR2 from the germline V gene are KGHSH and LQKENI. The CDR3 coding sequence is TGTGCCAGCTCACCGGACAGGGGATGGCAAGAGACCCAGTACTTC. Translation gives CASSPDRGWQETQYF.

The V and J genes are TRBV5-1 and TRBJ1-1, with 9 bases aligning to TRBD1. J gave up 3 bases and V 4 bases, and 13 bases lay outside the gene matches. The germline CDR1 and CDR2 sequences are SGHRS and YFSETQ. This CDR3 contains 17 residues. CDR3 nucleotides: TGCGCCAGCAGCCTACAATCCTTGGACAGGGGCTACACTGAAGCTTTCTTT. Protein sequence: CASSLQSLDRGYTEAFF.

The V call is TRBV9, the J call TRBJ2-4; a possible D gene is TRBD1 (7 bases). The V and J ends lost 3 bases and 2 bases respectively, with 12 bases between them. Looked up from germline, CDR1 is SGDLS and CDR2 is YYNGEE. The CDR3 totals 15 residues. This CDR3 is CASSEEGAPKNIQYF. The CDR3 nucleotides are TGTGCCAGCAGCGAGGAGGGGGCGCCCAAAAACATTCAGTACTTC.

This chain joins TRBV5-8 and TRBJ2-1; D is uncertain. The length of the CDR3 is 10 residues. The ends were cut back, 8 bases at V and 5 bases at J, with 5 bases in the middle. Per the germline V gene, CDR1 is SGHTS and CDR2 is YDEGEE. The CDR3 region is CARANNEQFF. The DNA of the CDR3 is TGTGCCAGGGCGAACAATGAGCAGTTCTTC.

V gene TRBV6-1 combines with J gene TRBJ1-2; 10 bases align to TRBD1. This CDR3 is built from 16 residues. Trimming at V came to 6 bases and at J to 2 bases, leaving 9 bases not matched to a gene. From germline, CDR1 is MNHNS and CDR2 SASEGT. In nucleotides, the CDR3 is TGTGCCAGCAGAACCGGGACAGGGGCATCCAACTATGGCTACACCTTC. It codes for CASRTGTGASNYGYTF.

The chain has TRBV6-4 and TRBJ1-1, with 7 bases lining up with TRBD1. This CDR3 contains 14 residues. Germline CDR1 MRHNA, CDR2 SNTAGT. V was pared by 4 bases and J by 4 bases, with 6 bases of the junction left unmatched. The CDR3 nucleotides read TGTGCCAGCAGTGCCTCGACAGGGAGCACTGAAGCTTTCTTT. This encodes CASSASTGSTEAFF.

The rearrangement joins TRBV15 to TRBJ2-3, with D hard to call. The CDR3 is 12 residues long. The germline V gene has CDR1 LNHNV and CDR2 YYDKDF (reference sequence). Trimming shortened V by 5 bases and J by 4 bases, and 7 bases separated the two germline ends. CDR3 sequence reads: CATSAISDTQYF. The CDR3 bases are TGTGCCACCAGCGCCATTTCAGATACGCAGTATTTT.

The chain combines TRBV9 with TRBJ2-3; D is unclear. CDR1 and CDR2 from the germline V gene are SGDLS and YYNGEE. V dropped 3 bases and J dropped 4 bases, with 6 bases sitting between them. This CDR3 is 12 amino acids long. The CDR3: CASSDRADTQYF. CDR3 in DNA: TGTGCCAGCAGCGATAGGGCAGATACGCAGTATTTT.

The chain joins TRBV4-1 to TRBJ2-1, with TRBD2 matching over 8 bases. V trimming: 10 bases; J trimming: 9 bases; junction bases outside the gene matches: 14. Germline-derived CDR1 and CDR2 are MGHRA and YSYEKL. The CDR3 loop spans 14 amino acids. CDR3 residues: CATSPLAGSIEQFF. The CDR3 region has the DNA TGCGCCACCTCCCCCCTAGCGGGCTCGATTGAGCAGTTCTTC.

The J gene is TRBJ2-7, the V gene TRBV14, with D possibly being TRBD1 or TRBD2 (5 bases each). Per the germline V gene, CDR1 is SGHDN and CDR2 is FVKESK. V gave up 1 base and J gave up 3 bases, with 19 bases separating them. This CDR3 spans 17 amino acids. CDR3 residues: CASSQVPRGASNYEQYF. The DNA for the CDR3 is TGTGCCAGCAGCCAAGTTCCCCGAGGGGCCTCTAACTACGAGCAGTACTTC.

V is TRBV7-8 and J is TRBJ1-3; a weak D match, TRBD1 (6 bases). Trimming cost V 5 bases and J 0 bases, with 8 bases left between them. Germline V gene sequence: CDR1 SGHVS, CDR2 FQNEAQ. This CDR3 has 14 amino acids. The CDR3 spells CASSQDSSGNTIYF. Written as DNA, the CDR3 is TGTGCCAGCAGCCAGGACAGCTCTGGAAACACCATATATTTT.

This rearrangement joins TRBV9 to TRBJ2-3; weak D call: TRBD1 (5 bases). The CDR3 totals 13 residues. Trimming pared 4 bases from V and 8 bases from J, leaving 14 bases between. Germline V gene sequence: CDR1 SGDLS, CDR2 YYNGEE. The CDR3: CASSPPREGTQYF. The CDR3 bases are TGTGCCAGCAGCCCCCCCAGGGAAGGTACGCAGTATTTT.

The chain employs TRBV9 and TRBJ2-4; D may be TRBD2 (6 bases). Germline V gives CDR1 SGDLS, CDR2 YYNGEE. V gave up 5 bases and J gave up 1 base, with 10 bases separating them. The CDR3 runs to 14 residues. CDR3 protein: CASSPSGAKNIQYF. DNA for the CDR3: TGTGCCAGCAGTCCCAGCGGGGCCAAAAACATTCAGTACTTC.

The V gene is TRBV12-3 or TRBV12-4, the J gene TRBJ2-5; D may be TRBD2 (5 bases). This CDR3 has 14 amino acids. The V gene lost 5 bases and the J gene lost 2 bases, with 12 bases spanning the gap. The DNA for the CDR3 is TGTGCCAGCAGTCCCTATGGCGGGCAAGAGACCCAGTACTTC. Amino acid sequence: CASSPYGGQETQYF.

The CDR3 reads CASSSGAEAFF. CDR3 DNA sequence: TGTGCCAGTAGTAGTGGGGCTGAAGCTTTCTTT. The chain joins TRBV19 to TRBJ1-1; no definite D call. V was trimmed by 4 bases and J by 6 bases, leaving 6 bases between them. This CDR3 is 11 amino acids long. Germline V CDR1 and CDR2: LNHDA, SQIVND (reference sequence). Based on the CDR3 plus reference TRBV19 and TRBJ1-1, the full variable domain is DGGITQSPKYLFRKEGQNVTLSCEQNLNHDAMYWYRQDPGQGLRLIYYSQIVNDFQKGDIAEGYSVSREKKESFPLTVTSAQKNPTAFYLCASSSGAEAFFGQGTRLTVV.

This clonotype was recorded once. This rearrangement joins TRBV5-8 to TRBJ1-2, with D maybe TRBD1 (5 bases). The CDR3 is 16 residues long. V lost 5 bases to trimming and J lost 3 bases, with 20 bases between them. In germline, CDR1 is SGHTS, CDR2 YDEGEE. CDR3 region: CASRPTSGQGDYGYTF. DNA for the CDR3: TGTGCCAGCAGACCCACCTCGGGTCAGGGCGACTATGGCTACACCTTC.

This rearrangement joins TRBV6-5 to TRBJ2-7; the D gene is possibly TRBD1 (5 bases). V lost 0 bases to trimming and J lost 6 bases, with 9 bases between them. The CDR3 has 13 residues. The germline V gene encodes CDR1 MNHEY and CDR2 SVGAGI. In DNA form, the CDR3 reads TGTGCCAGCAGTTACTCCCCAGGGCTCGAGCAGTACTTC. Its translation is CASSYSPGLEQYF.

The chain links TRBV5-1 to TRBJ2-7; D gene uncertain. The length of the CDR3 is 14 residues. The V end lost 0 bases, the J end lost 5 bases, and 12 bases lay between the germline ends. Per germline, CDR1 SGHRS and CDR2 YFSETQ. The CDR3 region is CASSLEARVDEQYF. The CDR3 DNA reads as TGCGCCAGCAGCTTGGAGGCTCGCGTCGACGAGCAGTACTTC.